Presented here are 30 T cell receptor beta chains from one specimen sequenced in a study of T cells in Graves' hyperthyroidism and ophthalmopathy. The source material, RNA transcripts, was used to amplify TCR beta CDR3 regions. In the first-round RT-PCR of the TCR CDR3, the HTBI primer set was used. Using its own MiXCR run on the multiplex PCR reads, TCRdb lists one record per CDR3 protein. The sample contains over 90,000 distinct CDR3 sequences, 40% to 50% of which appear only once. Sequences were obtained from blood. The origin of the receptors is a man aged 35 to 55 with Graves' hyperthyroidism.

This clonotype was counted many times. The chain links TRBV19 to TRBJ2-1; 7 bases are shared with TRBD1. Germline values: CDR1 LNHDA, CDR2 SQIVND (reference sequence). Losses at the gene ends were 3 bases for V and 5 bases for J; bases not matched to a gene: 10. The CDR3 is 16 amino acids. CDR3 amino acids: CASSIKGQEMHNEQFF. The DNA of the CDR3 is TGTGCCAGTAGTATCAAAGGACAGGAGATGCACAATGAGCAGTTCTTC.

Concerning this clonotype itself: The conserved phenylalanine or tryptophan is not found at the CDR3 terminus, so this likely reflects a read error. The chain is built from TRBV5-5 and TRBJ2-5; D may be TRBD1 or TRBD2 (6 bases each). Deletions cut 4 bases from V and 2 bases from J, with 15 bases between. The CDR3 loop spans 15 amino acids. The germline V gene has CDR1 SGHKS and CDR2 YYEKEE (reference sequence). Here the CDR3 DNA reads TGTGCCAGCAGCCGCGGGGTTCAGGGGCAAGAGACCCAGTACTGC. This translates into CASSRGVQGQETQYC.

This clonotype was found once. A much larger clone sits a single nucleotide away, making a read error possible. It is likely a read error, because the conserved phenylalanine at the end of the CDR3 is missing. The J gene is TRBJ2-1, the V gene TRBV10-1; no clear D gene. The CDR3 has 11 residues. The germline gives CDR1 WNHNN, CDR2 SYGVQD (reference sequence). CDR3 DNA sequence: TGTGCCAGCATCATGGGTGGGGAGCAGTTCATC. Translating gives CASIMGGEQFI.

This clonotype was seen a handful of times. The junction shows a germline mismatch at one end, possibly a read error. The chain links TRBV10-3 to TRBJ1-1, with a tentative D call TRBD1 (6 bases). CDR1 ENHRY and CDR2 SYGVKD come from the germline V gene. There are 15 residues in the CDR3. Written as DNA, the CDR3 is TGTGCCAGCAGTCTAACAGGGCCGGGGAATACTGAAGCTTTCTTT. Residues: CASSLTGPGNTEAFF.

This clonotype was seen only a few times. The gene calls are TRBV5-8 and TRBJ2-7; 13 nucleotides align to TRBD2. The V gene's germline CDR1 is SGHTS and CDR2 YDEGEE. This CDR3 contains 17 residues. V was pared by 2 bases and J by 0 bases, with 5 bases of the junction left unmatched. CDR3 sequence: CASSFGLAGVNSYEQYF. CDR3 coding DNA: TGTGCCAGCAGCTTCGGACTAGCGGGAGTGAACTCCTACGAGCAGTACTTC.

This clonotype came up once. Possible read error: a much larger clone is one base away. Written as DNA, the CDR3 is TGTGCCAGCAGCCGTTCCGGGACACCCGGGAGGAACACTGAAGCTCTCTTT. Translating gives CASSRSGTPGRNTEALF. The rearrangement joins TRBV21-1 to TRBJ1-1; TRBD1 is taken as the D call from the table, unchecked against the DNA. TRBV21-1 is shown as a pseudogene. The CDR3 totals 17 residues.

This clonotype was detected many times. The V call is TRBV7-2, the J call TRBJ2-1; unclear D gene. The CDR3 contains 15 residues. Looked up from germline, CDR1 is SGHTA and CDR2 is FQGNSA. Trimming removed 5 bases at V and 0 bases at J, with 11 bases between. CDR3 sequence reads: CASSRTASSYNEQFF. The CDR3 DNA sequence: TGTGCCAGCAGCCGGACGGCGAGCTCCTACAATGAGCAGTTCTTC.

Comments on this clonotype: Germline is not matched at one junction end, which may reflect a read error. The J gene is TRBJ1-3, the V gene TRBV10-3; TRBD1 agrees at 9 bases. Germline CDR1 reads ENHRY; CDR2 reads SYGVKD. CDR3 length equals 15 residues. The CDR3 region has the DNA TGTGCCAGCAGTGGACCGGGACAGGGTCAAAACGCCATATATTTT. Amino acids: CASSGPGQGQNAIYF.

This clonotype was observed many times. The chain recombines TRBV19 with TRBJ2-5; maybe TRBD1 (6 bases). The CDR3 is 15 residues long. Germline values: CDR1 LNHDA, CDR2 SQIVND (reference sequence). V lost 5 bases, J lost 1 base, and 14 bases lay in between. The CDR3 sequence: CASSPQDRTQETQYF. CDR3 coding DNA: TGTGCCAGTAGTCCCCAAGACAGGACCCAAGAGACCCAGTACTTC.

The V and J genes are TRBV6-1 and TRBJ1-3, with D tentatively TRBD1 (5 bases). This CDR3 has 15 amino acids. Germline V gives CDR1 MNHNS, CDR2 SASEGT. With 5 bases removed from V and 0 bases from J, the gap between germline ends came to 11 bases. This CDR3 reads CASSLTRGSGNTIYF. The CDR3 coding sequence is TGTGCCAGCAGTTTAACGAGGGGCTCTGGAAACACCATATATTTT.

In this sample, this clonotype turned up many times. This CDR3 is CASSVEGAAQYF. The DNA for the CDR3 is TGTGCCAGCAGCGTAGAGGGGGCGGCGCAGTATTTT. The gene calls are TRBV9 and TRBJ2-3; 7 nucleotides match TRBD1. This CDR3 comprises 12 residues. V was pared by 0 bases and J by 10 bases, with 2 bases of the junction left unmatched. The germline V gene has CDR1 SGDLS and CDR2 YYNGEE.

This clonotype was detected many times. The chain joins TRBV11-1 to TRBJ2-2; the D call may be TRBD1 or TRBD2 (6 bases each). CDR1 is SGHAT and CDR2 is FQDESV in the germline V gene (reference sequence). V was cut by 11 bases and J by 9 bases, with 13 bases left in between. The CDR3 spans 11 residues. The CDR3 nucleotides are TGTGCCTCAAAACGGGGGCGGGAGCTGTTTTTT. Translating gives CASKRGRELFF. The variable domain in full, completed from reference TRBV11-1 and TRBJ2-2, reads EAEVAQSPRYKITEKSQAVAFWCDPISGHATLYWYRQILGQGPELLVQFQDESVVDDSQLPKDRFSAERLKGVDSTLKIQPAELGDSAMYLCASKRGRELFFGEGSRLTVL.

This sequence joins TRBV6-1 and TRBJ1-1; D is ambiguous. This CDR3 contains 12 residues. Trimming took 8 bases from V and 3 from J, leaving 10 bases between them. Germline V gene lookup returns CDR1 MNHNS and CDR2 SASEGT. CDR3 sequence reads: CASSPDDTEAFF. The DNA of the CDR3 is TGTGCCAGCTCACCTGATGACACTGAAGCTTTCTTT.

This clonotype was counted a single time. One end of the junction is discordant with germline, which a read error may explain. The rearrangement uses TRBV24-1 and TRBJ1-1; TRBD1 might be the D (5 bases). Germline V gene lookup returns CDR1 KGHDR and CDR2 SFDVKD. The CDR3 loop spans 13 amino acids. CDR3 nucleotide sequence: TGTGCCACCAGTTCTACGACAGACACTGAGGCTTTCTTT. Its translation is CATSSTTDTEAFF.

This chain uses TRBV2 with TRBJ2-1; TRBD2 agrees at 7 bases. Germline V CDR1 and CDR2: SNHLY, FYNNEI. CDR3 size: 16 residues. V lost 8 bases, J lost 6 bases, and 16 bases stayed unmatched. This CDR3 reads CASSPPGGRRGNEQFF. The CDR3 DNA sequence: TGTGCCAGCTCACCACCGGGGGGACGAAGGGGCAATGAGCAGTTCTTC.

This clonotype was observed many times. This rearrangement joins TRBV5-6 to TRBJ2-3; D might be TRBD1 (6 bases). Germline CDR1 reads SGHDT; CDR2 reads YYEEEE. The CDR3 contains 15 residues. Trimming shortened V by 3 bases and J by 2 bases, and 13 bases separated the two germline ends. The CDR3 loop is CASSWSRDTTDTQYF. CDR3 nucleotides: TGTGCCAGCAGCTGGAGCCGGGACACCACAGATACGCAGTATTTT.

This sequence joins TRBV2 and TRBJ2-7; D might be TRBD1 (6 bases). CDR3 size: 16 residues. V shed 5 bases and J shed 6 bases, with 23 bases lying between them. Looked up from germline, CDR1 is SNHLY and CDR2 is FYNNEI. The CDR3 DNA sequence: TGTGCCAGCAGTTTAACTCCGGGACACCCTATGTTCGAGCAGTACTTC. It is translated as CASSLTPGHPMFEQYF. The full variable domain, rest sourced from reference TRBV2 and TRBJ2-7, is EPEVTQTPSHQVTQMGQEVILRCVPISNHLYFYWYRQILGQKVEFLVSFYNNEISEKSEIFDDQFSVERPDGSNFTLKIRSTKLEDSAMYFCASSLTPGHPMFEQYFGPGTRLTVT.

This chain joins TRBV10-2 and TRBJ1-2; D gene ambiguous. The V and J ends lost 7 bases and 7 bases respectively, with 25 bases between them. The CDR3 runs to 16 residues. Per the germline V gene, CDR1 is WSHSY and CDR2 is SAAADI. The CDR3: CASNSRREAGVSGYTF. CDR3 DNA sequence: TGCGCCAGCAACTCAAGGCGGGAGGCAGGTGTAAGTGGCTACACCTTC.

The chain joins TRBV10-3 to TRBJ2-7; no reliable D call. Trimming pared 10 bases from V and 0 bases from J, leaving 4 bases between. The CDR3 loop spans 10 amino acids. CDR1 is ENHRY and CDR2 is SYGVKD in the germline V gene. The CDR3 DNA reads as TGTGCCAATAGCTCCTACGAGCAGTACTTC. Translating it yields CANSSYEQYF.

The table lists this clonotype with many counts. This chain connects TRBV7-9 to TRBJ2-2; TRBD2 aligns across 7 bases. The V gene's germline CDR1 is SEHNR and CDR2 FQNEAQ (reference sequence). The CDR3 has 15 amino acids. V was pared by 2 bases and J by 5 bases, with 5 bases of the junction left unmatched. CDR3: CASSLRGSGTGELFF. The CDR3 DNA reads as TGTGCCAGCAGCTTACGCGGGAGCGGTACCGGGGAGCTGTTTTTT.

In its sample, this clonotype was seen many times. The genes are TRBV2 and TRBJ2-7; 8 bases agree with TRBD2. V shed 6 bases, J shed 0 bases, and the junction held 19 bases outside the gene matches. The CDR3 has 19 amino acids. Germline V lookup: CDR1 SNHLY, CDR2 FYNNEI. The CDR3 DNA follows: TGTGCCAGCAGCGGCCGAGGGCTGGCGACTAGCGCGAGCTCCTACGAGCAGTACTTC. Translation gives CASSGRGLATSASSYEQYF.

This clonotype occurred many times. The gene calls are TRBV7-9 and TRBJ2-3, with 12 nucleotides matching TRBD2. This CDR3 has 16 residues. With V trimmed by 4 bases and J by 6 bases, 8 bases remained unmatched. In germline, CDR1 is SEHNR, CDR2 FQNEAQ (reference sequence). Here the CDR3 DNA reads TGTGCCAGCAGCTCCATACTAGCGGGAGGCAGGGATACGCAGTATTTT. Amino acid sequence: CASSSILAGGRDTQYF. Complete variable domain (other parts from reference TRBV7-9 and TRBJ2-3): DTGVSQNPRHKITKRGQNVTFRCDPISEHNRLYWYRQTLGQGPEFLTYFQNEAQLEKSRLLSDRFSAERPKGSFSTLEIQRTEQGDSAMYLCASSSILAGGRDTQYFGPGTRLTVL.

The sample holds many counts of this clonotype. The chain uses TRBV7-3 and TRBJ2-3, with 7 bases fitting TRBD2. This CDR3 spans 15 amino acids. V lost 2 bases and J lost 4; bases outside the gene matches: 6. Germline lookup yields CDR1 SGHTA and CDR2 FQGTGA. The CDR3 bases are TGTGCCAGCAGCTTACAGGGCGGGGGTGCAGATACGCAGTATTTT. It translates to CASSLQGGGADTQYF.

This clonotype was observed at least ten times. This chain joins TRBV20-1 and TRBJ2-5; 7 positions agree with TRBD1. The J call could be wrong; TRBJ2-3 is a better fit for the DNA end. Looked up from germline, CDR1 is DFQATT and CDR2 is SNEGSKA (reference sequence). This CDR3 has 15 residues. CDR3 sequence reads: CSASRQGSGTDTQYF. CDR3 DNA sequence: TGCAGTGCTAGCAGACAGGGATCGGGCACAGATACGCAGTATTTT.

This clonotype was counted ten times or more. The genes are TRBV7-6 and TRBJ2-7; D is unresolved. This CDR3 has 15 residues. CDR1 and CDR2 from the germline V gene are SGHVS and FNYEAQ. Trimming took off 2 bases at V and 4 bases at J, with 15 bases between the two ends. The CDR3 sequence is CASSLRPSNLYEQYF. CDR3 in DNA: TGTGCCAGCAGCTTAAGACCCAGTAATCTTTACGAGCAGTACTTC.

This clonotype appeared a single time. The chain has TRBV9 and TRBJ1-5, with D maybe TRBD1 (5 bases). This CDR3 comprises 15 residues. CDR1 and CDR2 from the germline V gene are SGDLS and YYNGEE. The germline V and J ends were trimmed by 4 bases and 9 bases, with 20 bases remaining between them. CDR3 sequence: CASSPGIRWQPPQHF. The CDR3 region has the DNA TGTGCCAGCAGCCCAGGGATCAGGTGGCAACCGCCCCAGCATTTT.

This clonotype was seen at least ten times. V and J are TRBV5-5 and TRBJ2-1; a weak D match, TRBD2 (7 bases). The CDR3 totals 14 residues. The ends were cut back, 3 bases at V and 9 bases at J, with 16 bases in the middle. Germline V gives CDR1 SGHKS, CDR2 YYEKEE (reference sequence). The CDR3 coding sequence is TGTGCCAGCAGCTGGGGGGGGCCGTCTGGTGAGCAGTTCTTC. It codes for CASSWGGPSGEQFF.

This clonotype was observed many times. The rearrangement joins TRBV9 to TRBJ1-5; no clear D gene. This CDR3 comprises 13 residues. Germline CDR1 is SGDLS and CDR2 is YYNGEE. V was clipped by 4 bases and J by 7 bases, with 12 bases between them. This chain's CDR3 is CASSTDGSQPQHF. CDR3 nucleotides: TGTGCCAGCAGCACGGACGGATCGCAGCCCCAGCATTTT.

The chain recombines TRBV7-9 with TRBJ2-1; D might be TRBD2 (8 bases). The V end was cut by 8 bases, the J end by 12 bases, with 23 bases between. Germline V lookup: CDR1 SEHNR, CDR2 FQNEAQ (reference sequence). This CDR3 is built from 14 residues. The CDR3: CASRRGAGTDTQFF. DNA for the CDR3: TGTGCCAGCCGGCGGGGGGCGGGGACAGATACGCAGTTCTTC.

In this sample, this clonotype turned up many times. V and J are TRBV10-2 and TRBJ1-3, with TRBD1 identical over 9 bases. The CDR3 contains 15 residues. J was trimmed by 5 bases and V by 10 bases; bases with no gene match: 12. Germline V gene lookup returns CDR1 WSHSY and CDR2 SAAADI. The CDR3 bases are TGCGCCACCGAACCCGGGACAGGGCCGCGAAACACCATATATTTT. As protein: CATEPGTGPRNTIYF.